These 27 T cell receptor beta chains were sequenced from one sample in a study of T cell changes during pregnancy in multiple sclerosis. The repertoire was sequenced with immunoSEQ multiplex PCR; TCRdb's copy has only in-frame clones and lacks some. The table shows about 120,000 clones, with 80% to 95% occurring only once. The starting material was peripheral blood, obtained before pregnancy. All receptors come from a female donor with multiple sclerosis, enrolled in a pregnancy study.

The rearrangement joins TRBV9 to TRBJ1-2; D gene unclear. Germline V gene sequence: CDR1 SGDLS, CDR2 YYNGEE. The CDR3 loop spans 13 amino acids. The ends were cut back, 0 bases at V and 7 bases at J, with 10 bases in the middle. CDR3 DNA: TGTGCCAGCAGCGTAGGCCCCGAGTTTGGCTACACCTTC. It translates to CASSVGPEFGYTF.

This chain joins TRBV28 and TRBJ2-5; 9 bases are a match to TRBD2. Losses at the gene ends were 2 bases for V and 6 bases for J; bases not matched to a gene: 7. This CDR3 is built from 15 residues. Germline V gene lookup returns CDR1 MDHEN and CDR2 SYDVKM. The CDR3 reads CASSLGREGAKTQYF. The CDR3, as DNA: TGTGCCAGCAGTTTAGGGCGGGAGGGGGCGAAGACCCAGTACTTC.

The chain carries TRBV19 and TRBJ2-1, with 7 bases lining up with TRBD2. The CDR3 runs 13 residues. From germline, CDR1 is LNHDA and CDR2 SQIVND (reference sequence). V lost 7 bases to trimming and J lost 7 bases; unmatched junction nucleotides: 7. The CDR3 DNA reads TGTGCCAGTAACGGCGGGAGAAAGAATGAGCAGTTCTTC. Translation gives CASNGGRKNEQFF. Combining the CDR3 with reference TRBV19 and TRBJ2-1 gives the whole variable domain DGGITQSPKYLFRKEGQNVTLSCEQNLNHDAMYWYRQDPGQGLRLIYYSQIVNDFQKGDIAEGYSVSREKKESFPLTVTSAQKNPTAFYLCASNGGRKNEQFFGPGTRLTVL.

The chain has TRBV30 and TRBJ1-1, with 9 bases that match TRBD1. Germline loops: CDR1 GTSNPN, CDR2 SVGIG (reference sequence). This CDR3 contains 16 residues. With 1 base clipped from V and 4 bases from J, the junction kept 10 bases outside the gene matches. The CDR3 DNA sequence: TGTGCCTGGAGTGGTAGTCCGGGACAGGGCTCCACTGAAGCTTTCTTT. Protein product: CAWSGSPGQGSTEAFF.

The chain has TRBV30 and TRBJ1-1; D remains unclear. The CDR3 is 13 residues long. Between the trimmed V and J ends, which lost 5 bases and 4 bases, there was a span of 14 bases. Germline V gives CDR1 GTSNPN, CDR2 SVGIG (reference sequence). Here the CDR3 DNA reads TGTGCCTGGGGTTGGGGAGAGGCCACTGAAGCTTTCTTT. It codes for CAWGWGEATEAFF.

This rearrangement joins TRBV11-2 to TRBJ1-2, with D maybe TRBD1 (5 bases). The CDR3 contains 13 residues. CDR1 and CDR2 from the germline V gene are SGHAT and FQNNGV. V gave up 4 bases and J gave up 8 bases, with 14 bases separating them. CDR3 DNA sequence: TGTGCCAGCAGCTCAACCCAGCAGGGAGGCTACACCTTC. It encodes CASSSTQQGGYTF.

The V call is TRBV7-2, the J call TRBJ2-2, with 9 bases identical to TRBD2. The CDR3 is 16 amino acids. The V gene's germline CDR1 is SGHTA and CDR2 FQGNSA. Trimming cost V 2 bases and J 5 bases; bases outside gene matches: 6. The CDR3 here is CASSLRAGGQTGELFF. DNA for the CDR3: TGTGCCAGCAGCTTACGAGCGGGGGGCCAAACCGGGGAGCTGTTTTTT.

This chain joins TRBV7-3 and TRBJ2-3; tentative D call: TRBD1 (5 bases). Trimming left V 5 bases short and J 7 bases short, with 16 bases between. This CDR3 contains 14 residues. Germline V gene lookup returns CDR1 SGHTA and CDR2 FQGTGA. As DNA, the CDR3 is TGTGCCAGCAGCCCTACGTCGACAGTGAATACGCAGTATTTT. Translation gives CASSPTSTVNTQYF.

This clone was counted a single time. This chain links TRBV2 with TRBJ2-7, with D perhaps TRBD1 (6 bases). CDR1 and CDR2 (germline): SNHLY, FYNNEI. V was pared by 6 bases and J by 5 bases, with 17 bases between. The length of the CDR3 is 14 residues. DNA of the CDR3: TGTGCCAGCAGCCGTGAAACAGGGCTCCACGAGCAGTACTTC. This encodes CASSRETGLHEQYF.

The chain has TRBV19 and TRBJ1-3; tentatively, D is TRBD1 (5 bases). The CDR3 spans 16 residues. Germline loops: CDR1 LNHDA, CDR2 SQIVND (reference sequence). V was clipped by 8 bases and J by 4 bases, with 21 bases between them. CDR3 sequence: CASRSGAAPAGNTIYF. The CDR3 bases are TGTGCCAGTCGCTCTGGGGCAGCCCCCGCCGGAAACACCATATATTTT.

This clone was counted only a few times. The chain combines TRBV9 with TRBJ1-4; 10 nucleotides align to TRBD1. Germline values: CDR1 SGDLS, CDR2 YYNGEE. The CDR3 has 15 residues. The V gene end was trimmed by 4 bases and the J gene end by 7 bases; junction bases not matched to a gene: 7. CDR3 region: CASSTTGTGVEKLFF. The CDR3 DNA sequence: TGTGCCAGCAGCACGACCGGGACAGGGGTTGAAAAACTGTTTTTT.

This clone was seen a single time. This rearrangement joins TRBV5-4 to TRBJ2-4, with 8 positions matching TRBD1. CDR3 length: 13 amino acids. Germline CDR1 and CDR2: SGHNT and YYREEE (reference sequence). Trimming cost V 4 bases and J 6 bases; bases outside gene matches: 3. CDR3 coding DNA: TGTGCCAGCAGCCCTACAGGGGGAAACATTCAGTACTTC. Translation: CASSPTGGNIQYF.

The V gene is TRBV4-2, the J gene TRBJ1-1, with 7 bases fitting TRBD1. The length of the CDR3 is 14 residues. The V and J ends lost 7 bases and 5 bases, in that order; junction bases with no gene match: 10. CDR1 is LGHNA, CDR2 YNFKEQ, per germline. CDR3: CASTSDIRGTEAFF. CDR3 in DNA: TGTGCCAGCACTTCCGACATCAGGGGGACTGAAGCTTTCTTT.

The V and J genes are TRBV19 and TRBJ2-3; no clear D gene. The CDR3 has 12 amino acids. V was pared by 4 bases and J by 3 bases, with 5 bases between. Germline V gene sequence: CDR1 LNHDA, CDR2 SQIVND (reference sequence). The CDR3 is CASSTKTDTQYF. CDR3 nucleotide sequence: TGTGCCAGTAGTACTAAAACAGATACGCAGTATTTT.

The chain employs TRBV7-2 and TRBJ2-1, with TRBD1 matching 9 bases. Per the germline V gene, CDR1 is SGHTA and CDR2 is FQGNSA. The CDR3 covers 16 residues. J lost 0 bases, V lost 2 bases, and 2 bases had no gene match. Here the CDR3 reads CASSLRGQGSYNEQFF. Written as DNA, the CDR3 is TGTGCCAGCAGCTTAAGGGGACAGGGCTCCTACAATGAGCAGTTCTTC.

The chain links TRBV27 to TRBJ1-6, with TRBD1 identical over 8 bases. This CDR3 is 14 amino acids long. V was pared by 2 bases and J by 8 bases, with 2 bases of the junction left unmatched. Germline lookup yields CDR1 MNHEY and CDR2 SMNVEV (reference sequence). The CDR3 reads CASSLRDRYSPLHF. The CDR3 nucleotides read TGTGCCAGCAGTTTAAGGGACAGGTATTCACCCCTCCACTTT.

V and J are TRBV2 and TRBJ1-2; 10 bases match TRBD1. Germline V gene sequence: CDR1 SNHLY, CDR2 FYNNEI. The CDR3 covers 14 residues. V lost 3 bases and J lost 5; bases outside the gene matches: 3. Here the CDR3 reads CASSEDRGSYGYTF. CDR3 nucleotides: TGTGCCAGCAGTGAGGACAGGGGGAGTTATGGCTACACCTTC.

This rearrangement joins TRBV5-1 to TRBJ2-3, with D tentatively TRBD1 (5 bases). The CDR3 contains 17 residues. The V end lost 0 bases, the J end lost 0 bases, and 14 bases lay between the germline ends. From germline, CDR1 is SGHRS and CDR2 YFSETQ. CDR3 sequence: CASSLALQGVSTDTQYF. DNA for the CDR3: TGCGCCAGCAGCTTGGCACTTCAGGGTGTCAGCACAGATACGCAGTATTTT. The full variable domain, completed using reference TRBV5-1 and TRBJ2-3, is KAGVTQTPRYLIKTRGQQVTLSCSPISGHRSVSWYQQTPGQGLQFLFEYFSETQRNKGNFPGRFSGRQFSNSRSEMNVSTLELGDSALYLCASSLALQGVSTDTQYFGPGTRLTVL.

This chain links TRBV2 with TRBJ1-2; TRBD1 matches 7 bases. Germline CDR1 and CDR2: SNHLY and FYNNEI. J gave up 4 bases and V 10 bases, and 15 bases lay outside the gene matches. The CDR3 is 15 amino acids. As DNA, the CDR3 is TGTGCCACCGCCCACGGGACAGCGATTCCCTATGGCTACACCTTC. As protein: CATAHGTAIPYGYTF.

This chain joins TRBV6-5 and TRBJ2-3, with D perhaps TRBD2 (5 bases). Looked up from germline, CDR1 is MNHEY and CDR2 is SVGAGI. The CDR3 spans 12 residues. The CDR3 nucleotides are TGTGACGTCCTAGCACGCACAGATACGCAGTATTTT. Protein sequence: CDVLARTDTQYF.

The chain employs TRBV9 and TRBJ1-2; TRBD1 matches at 9 bases. Unmatched junction bases numbered 11, after V lost 3 bases and J lost 2 bases. The CDR3 is 17 amino acids. Looked up from germline, CDR1 is SGDLS and CDR2 is YYNGEE. CDR3 in DNA: TGTGCCAGCAGCGCCTTACGTAACAGGGGGCTGAACTATGGCTACACCTTC. This gives the protein CASSALRNRGLNYGYTF.

The V and J genes are TRBV28 and TRBJ1-1; D is uncertain. Germline V gives CDR1 MDHEN, CDR2 SYDVKM. The CDR3 extends over 13 amino acids. Trimming removed 3 bases at V and 5 bases at J, with 10 bases between. Here the CDR3 DNA reads TGTGCCAGCAGTTTTCCACAGAAAACTGAAGCTTTCTTT. It translates to CASSFPQKTEAFF. Combining the CDR3 with reference TRBV28 and TRBJ1-1 gives the whole variable domain DVKVTQSSRYLVKRTGEKVFLECVQDMDHENMFWYRQDPGLGLRLIYFSYDVKMKEKGDIPEGYSVSREKKERFSLILESASTNQTSMYLCASSFPQKTEAFFGQGTRLTVV.

The V call is TRBV18, the J call TRBJ1-3; possible D gene TRBD1, 6 bases. This CDR3 has 15 residues. Trimming left V 3 bases short and J 0 bases short, with 9 bases between. In germline, CDR1 is KGHSH, CDR2 LQKENI. The CDR3 DNA reads TGTGCCAGCTCACCTGGACAGTTCTCTGGAAACACCATATATTTT. It codes for CASSPGQFSGNTIYF.

This chain uses TRBV6-5 with TRBJ1-1; D may be TRBD1 (6 bases). CDR1 is MNHEY and CDR2 is SVGAGI in the germline V gene. There are 14 residues in the CDR3. V was cut by 9 bases and J by 1 base, with 15 bases left in between. The CDR3 region is CASEETGSNTEAFF. The CDR3 nucleotides are TGTGCCAGTGAGGAGACAGGATCGAACACTGAAGCTTTCTTT.

This clone has more than one count but fewer than ten. The rearrangement links TRBV6-1 to TRBJ1-2; D remains unclear. The CDR3 is made up of 14 amino acids. The ends were cut back, 7 bases at V and 8 bases at J, with 20 bases in the middle. Per the germline V gene, CDR1 is MNHNS and CDR2 is SASEGT. The CDR3 loop reads CASTPSVGVDGYTF. The DNA for the CDR3 is TGTGCCAGCACTCCTTCCGTTGGAGTAGACGGCTACACCTTC.

This clone showed up just once. V usage is TRBV9 and J usage is TRBJ1-4, with 9 nucleotides matching TRBD1. From germline, CDR1 is SGDLS and CDR2 YYNGEE. V was pared by 4 bases and J by 4 bases, with 5 bases of the junction left unmatched. The CDR3 spans 15 residues. The CDR3 DNA reads TGTGCCAGCAGCCGGGACAGGGCTTTTAATGAAAAACTGTTTTTT. Amino acid sequence: CASSRDRAFNEKLFF. Variable domain in full (rest from reference TRBV9 and TRBJ1-4): DSGVTQTPKHLITATGQRVTLRCSPRSGDLSVYWYQQSLDQGLQFLIQYYNGEERAKGNILERFSAQQFPDLHSELNLSSLELGDSALYFCASSRDRAFNEKLFFGSGTQLSVL.

This chain links TRBV6-6 with TRBJ2-7; 8 bases agree with TRBD2. The CDR3 is 16 residues long. Germline loops: CDR1 MNHNY, CDR2 SVGAGI (reference sequence). Losses at the gene ends were 0 bases for V and 7 bases for J; bases not matched to a gene: 11. The CDR3 sequence is CASSYSGSGSSREQYF. Here the CDR3 DNA reads TGTGCCAGCAGTTACTCGGGGAGCGGGAGCTCTCGGGAGCAGTACTTC.